The 18 T cell receptor beta chains below all came from one sample that was sequenced in a study of blood T cell repertoires in COVID-19. The table came from immunoSEQ multiplex PCR; TCRdb's copy has only in-frame clones and leaves some out. The repertoire holds 150,000 to 200,000 clones, with approximately 80% as singletons. The material sequenced was peripheral blood. These receptors all come from a woman aged 35 to 49 with COVID-19, enrolled during active disease.

This chain connects TRBV6-5 to TRBJ2-7, with 9 nucleotides matching TRBD2. The CDR3 is made up of 16 amino acids. Per germline, CDR1 MNHEY and CDR2 SVGAGI. Trimming removed 3 bases from V and 0 bases from J; junction bases left unmatched: 6. In DNA, the CDR3 is TGTGCCAGCAGTTATTATGCGGGGGGGGACTCCTACGAGCAGTACTTC. Its protein product is CASSYYAGGDSYEQYF.

V usage is TRBV19 and J usage is TRBJ1-1, with D maybe TRBD1 (5 bases). V was pared by 1 base and J by 2 bases, with 11 bases between. The CDR3 runs to 15 residues. Per the germline V gene, CDR1 is LNHDA and CDR2 is SQIVND (reference sequence). CDR3 sequence reads: CASSIAKGLNTEAFF. The CDR3 DNA reads as TGTGCCAGTAGTATAGCAAAGGGGCTAAACACTGAAGCTTTCTTT.

The V call is TRBV10-3, the J call TRBJ2-7, with 7 bases that match TRBD2. The V gene's germline CDR1 is ENHRY and CDR2 SYGVKD. There are 14 residues in the CDR3. V shed 6 bases, J shed 0 bases, and the junction held 5 bases outside the gene matches. CDR3 sequence (DNA): TGTGCCATCAGCCACGGGGGGAACTCCTACGAGCAGTACTTC. As protein: CAISHGGNSYEQYF.

This chain connects TRBV4-2 to TRBJ2-5, with 11 bases that match TRBD2. Trimming at V came to 3 bases and at J to 1 base, leaving 4 bases not matched to a gene. Per the germline V gene, CDR1 is LGHNA and CDR2 is YNFKEQ. The CDR3 totals 16 residues. This CDR3 is CASSHGLAGLQETQYF. CDR3 DNA sequence: TGTGCCAGCAGCCATGGACTAGCGGGCCTCCAAGAGACCCAGTACTTC.

J is TRBJ1-6 and V is TRBV4-1, with a weak D call TRBD1 (5 bases). Trimming pared 4 bases from V and 7 bases from J, leaving 17 bases between. The CDR3 runs to 16 residues. Germline V gene data show CDR1 as MGHRA and CDR2 as YSYEKL. CDR3: CASSRLRGAGNSPLHF. The CDR3 nucleotides are TGCGCCAGCAGCCGCCTTCGAGGGGCGGGAAATTCACCCCTCCACTTT.

The gene calls are TRBV5-1 and TRBJ2-1, with a possible D match to TRBD1 (6 bases). Germline V CDR1 and CDR2: SGHRS, YFSETQ. V was clipped by 4 bases and J by 1 base, with 21 bases between them. The CDR3 is 18 residues long. This CDR3 is CASSTRYRESGSYNEQFF. As DNA, the CDR3 is TGCGCCAGCAGCACTAGATACAGGGAGTCAGGGTCCTACAATGAGCAGTTCTTC.

The J gene is TRBJ2-5, the V gene TRBV5-1; TRBD2 agrees at 11 bases. CDR1 is SGHRS and CDR2 is YFSETQ in the germline V gene. The CDR3 has 15 residues. V lost 2 bases, J lost 5 bases, and 5 bases stayed unmatched. This chain's CDR3 is CASSLGLAGVETQYF. CDR3 coding DNA: TGCGCCAGCAGCTTAGGACTAGCGGGCGTCGAGACCCAGTACTTC.

CDR3 bases: TGCGCCAGCAGCCAAGGACAGGAGAGGGCTGGAAACACCATATATTTT. This sequence encodes CASSQGQERAGNTIYF. The chain uses TRBV4-1 and TRBJ1-3; possibly TRBD1 for D (6 bases). Deletions cut 1 base from V and 2 bases from J, with 12 bases between. Germline CDR1 is MGHRA and CDR2 is YSYEKL. CDR3 length: 16 amino acids.

The V gene is TRBV5-4, the J gene TRBJ2-3, with 14 bases matching TRBD2. V lost 4 bases to trimming and J lost 1 base; unmatched junction nucleotides: 8. Germline-derived CDR1 and CDR2 are SGHNT and YYREEE (reference sequence). CDR3 size: 18 residues. This CDR3 is CASSRGLAGVGGTDTQYF. Here the CDR3 DNA reads TGTGCCAGCAGCCGGGGACTAGCGGGGGTTGGTGGCACAGATACGCAGTATTTT.

A single count supports this clone. V and J are TRBV5-6 and TRBJ1-5; no clear D. Germline CDR1 and CDR2: SGHDT and YYEEEE. V was cut by 4 bases and J by 11 bases, with 13 bases left in between. The CDR3 is 12 amino acids. Written as DNA, the CDR3 is TGTGCCAGCAGCCTTTCTTTGGGAGCCCAGCATTTT. Protein: CASSLSLGAQHF.

This chain uses TRBV19 with TRBJ2-1, with a possible D match to TRBD2 (6 bases). Germline CDR1 and CDR2: LNHDA and SQIVND (reference sequence). Between the trimmed V and J ends, which lost 3 bases and 9 bases, there was a span of 12 bases. The CDR3 has 13 amino acids. The CDR3 DNA sequence: TGTGCCAGTAGTATCACTAGCTCGGGTGAGCAGTTCTTC. Its translation is CASSITSSGEQFF. Combining the CDR3 with reference TRBV19 and TRBJ2-1 gives the whole variable domain DGGITQSPKYLFRKEGQNVTLSCEQNLNHDAMYWYRQDPGQGLRLIYYSQIVNDFQKGDIAEGYSVSREKKESFPLTVTSAQKNPTAFYLCASSITSSGEQFFGPGTRLTVL.

The chain recombines TRBV28 with TRBJ2-5, with TRBD2 matching 10 bases. Germline V gene sequence: CDR1 MDHEN, CDR2 SYDVKM. Trimming cost V 6 bases and J 5 bases; bases outside gene matches: 3. This CDR3 contains 13 residues. The CDR3 loop reads CASSFSGRETQYF. The CDR3 DNA is TGTGCCAGCAGCTTTAGCGGGAGGGAGACCCAGTACTTC.

This clone was detected only a few times. The chain employs TRBV27 and TRBJ1-5, with D perhaps TRBD1 (6 bases). Trimming took 3 bases from V and 4 from J, leaving 13 bases between them. There are 15 residues in the CDR3. The V gene's germline CDR1 is MNHEY and CDR2 SMNVEV (reference sequence). The CDR3 region is CASSFLGGVNQPQHF. The CDR3 bases are TGTGCCAGCAGTTTTTTAGGGGGGGTTAATCAGCCCCAGCATTTT.

The V gene is TRBV2, the J gene TRBJ2-3; 7 bases are a match to TRBD2. CDR3 length: 15 amino acids. Trimming cost V 3 bases and J 2 bases; bases outside gene matches: 5. Germline V lookup: CDR1 SNHLY, CDR2 FYNNEI. The CDR3 sequence: CASSEGRGYTDTQYF. The CDR3 DNA is TGTGCCAGCAGTGAGGGGCGGGGGTACACAGATACGCAGTATTTT.

The chain has TRBV10-3 and TRBJ1-1; D possibly corresponds to TRBD1 (5 bases). The CDR3 length is 16 residues. V dropped 4 bases and J dropped 1 base, with 16 bases sitting between them. Germline V CDR1 and CDR2: ENHRY, SYGVKD. The CDR3 is CAISGQGYGPNTEAFF. The CDR3 DNA reads TGTGCCATCAGTGGTCAGGGCTACGGTCCGAACACTGAAGCTTTCTTT.

The chain recombines TRBV11-3 with TRBJ2-5; 8 bases align to TRBD1. Losses at the gene ends were 1 base for V and 5 bases for J; bases not matched to a gene: 0. CDR1 is SGHNT and CDR2 is YENEEA in the germline V gene. The CDR3 length is 13 residues. DNA for the CDR3: TGTGCCAGCAGCTTAGGGACAGGGGAGACCCAGTACTTC. Translation: CASSLGTGETQYF.

The V gene is TRBV9, the J gene TRBJ1-5; no reliable D call. Trimming took off 3 bases at V and 3 bases at J, with 13 bases between the two ends. Germline V gene data show CDR1 as SGDLS and CDR2 as YYNGEE. This CDR3 is 15 amino acids long. The CDR3 spells CASSATQVYNQPQHF. DNA of the CDR3: TGTGCCAGCAGCGCCACTCAGGTCTACAATCAGCCCCAGCATTTT.

The chain links TRBV5-8 to TRBJ2-1; tentative D call: TRBD1 (6 bases). Trimming shortened V by 0 bases and J by 8 bases, and 12 bases separated the two germline ends. Germline V gene lookup returns CDR1 SGHTS and CDR2 YDEGEE. This CDR3 is 14 amino acids long. The CDR3 DNA follows: TGTGCCAGCAGCTTGGGGGGGCCGGGCGATGAGCAGTTCTTC. Translated, it gives CASSLGGPGDEQFF.